This TCR beta chain appears in the sequencing data of a study of regulatory T cells in long-lasting Graves disease. Relying on iRepertoire HTBI primers and Arm-PCR of CDR3 regions, the team built TCR beta libraries. TCRdb reprocessed the multiplex PCR reads with MiXCR, giving one entry per CDR3 protein. The table records a few hundred thousand distinct CDR3 sequences, roughly 24% of them present only once. The CDR3 is 13 amino acids. Looked up from germline, CDR1 is GTSNPN and CDR2 is SVGIG (reference sequence). V was clipped by 0 bases and J by 2 bases, with 7 bases between them. At least ten counts were recorded for this clonotype. The target antigen is unknown. Overall study findings and caveats: It was in persistent disease that TRBV28, TRBJ1-2 and TRBJ2-5 were favored.

Stated time point: persistent/refractory GD, antithyroid drugs over 5 years with positive TRAb. Making the TCR library involved RNA that had been extracted from PBMCs. By American Thyroid Association guidelines, Graves' disease was diagnosed in the cohort. The receptor was derived from a middle-aged woman with Graves disease. Sequenced material: peripheral blood mononuclear cells (PBMCs), taken when the disease was refractory, from a patient treated with antithyroid drugs. The V and J genes are TRBV30 and TRBJ1-1, with no clear D. The CDR3 region is CAWSVTLNTEAFF. CDR3 nucleotide sequence: TGTGCCTGGAGTGTCACTTTAAACACTGAAGCTTTCTTT.